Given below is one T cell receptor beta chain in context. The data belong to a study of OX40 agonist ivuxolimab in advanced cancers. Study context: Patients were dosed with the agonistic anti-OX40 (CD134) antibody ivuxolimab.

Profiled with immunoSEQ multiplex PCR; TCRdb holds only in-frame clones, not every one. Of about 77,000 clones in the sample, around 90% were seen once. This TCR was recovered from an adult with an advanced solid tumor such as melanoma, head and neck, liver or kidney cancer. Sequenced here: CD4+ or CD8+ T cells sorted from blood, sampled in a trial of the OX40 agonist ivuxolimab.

CDR3 coding DNA: TGCGCCAGCAGTCACCACAACTACCCAGGGGGCGGAGGCACTGAAGCTTTCTTT. This translates into CASSHHNYPGGGGTEAFF. V usage is TRBV23-1 and J usage is TRBJ1-1; 8 nucleotides agree with TRBD1. TRBV23-1 carries the ORF label, with uncertain function. The CDR3 is 18 residues long. V trimming: 3 bases; J trimming: 4 bases; junction bases outside the gene matches: 16.